Listed below are T cell receptor beta chains from one sample, sequenced in a study of T cells after yellow fever vaccination. One entry per CDR3 protein, called by TCRdb with MiXCR from the 5' RACE reads. The data show 550,000 to 750,000 distinct CDR3 sequences, about 13% seen once. The sample consisted of PBMCs, taken on the day of the yellow fever booster vaccination. The origin of the receptors is a young man who received the YFV17D yellow fever vaccine. CDR3s include the opening cysteine and the closing phenylalanine or tryptophan. D genes are given only for firm matches. Size tells how often a clone was seen (once, few, many) or the class of an expanded clone, and some rows leave it out.

-,TRBV19,17,TRBJ2-1,-,CASNSVGRVSSYNEQFF,TGTGCCAGTAATTCGGTTGGCAGGGTCAGCTCCTACAATGAGCAGTTCTTC
TRBD2,TRBV5-4,16,TRBJ2-1,-,CASSPAYSGRAGEQFF,TGTGCCAGCAGCCCCGCTTATAGCGGGAGGGCCGGGGAGCAGTTCTTC
TRBD2,TRBV20-1,14,TRBJ2-1,few,CSAKTSGRANEQFF,TGCAGTGCCAAGACTAGCGGGAGGGCCAATGAGCAGTTCTTC
-,TRBV30,10,TRBJ2-2,-,CAWGTGELFF,TGTGCCTGGGGCACCGGGGAGCTGTTTTTT
-,TRBV5-6,14,TRBJ1-4,-,CASRARGGNEKLFF,TGTGCCAGCCGTGCTCGAGGGGGGAATGAAAAACTGTTTTTT
TRBD2,TRBV7-2,16,TRBJ2-7,-,CASSFISGLARYEQYF,TGTGCCAGCAGCTTTATTTCGGGACTAGCGAGGTACGAGCAGTACTTC
TRBD2,TRBV7-2,18,TRBJ2-3,many,CASSPKTSGRGGTDTQYF,TGTGCCAGCAGCCCTAAGACTAGCGGGAGAGGAGGCACAGATACGCAGTATTTT
TRBD2,TRBV6-5,14,TRBJ2-7,few,CASSYGTTEYEQYF,TGTGCCAGCAGTTACGGGACTACGGAATACGAGCAGTACTTC
-,TRBV7-3,13,TRBJ2-2,few,CASSIGLTGELFF,TGTGCCAGCAGCATCGGACTAACCGGGGAGCTGTTTTTT
TRBD2,TRBV11-3,16,TRBJ2-3,few,CASSCLGLASTDTQYF,TGTGCCAGCAGCTGTTTGGGACTAGCGTCCACAGATACGCAGTATTTT
-,TRBV29-1,11,TRBJ1-2,-,CSVGGEYGYTF,TGCAGCGTTGGAGGGGAATATGGCTACACCTTC
-,TRBV5-1,14,TRBJ2-2,few,CASFPGAGVGELFF,TGCGCCAGCTTTCCGGGAGCCGGTGTCGGGGAGCTGTTTTTT
-,TRBV20-1,14,TRBJ2-7,-,CSWGRAGAPYEQYF,TGCAGTTGGGGACGGGCGGGGGCACCTTACGAGCAGTACTTC
-,TRBV11-2,14,TRBJ2-5,many,CASSLDGTRETQYF,TGTGCCAGCAGCTTAGATGGGACACGGGAGACCCAGTACTTC
TRBD1,TRBV27,13,TRBJ2-5,many,CASRPTGGETQYF,TGTGCCAGCAGACCGACAGGGGGAGAGACCCAGTACTTC
TRBD2,TRBV12-3/TRBV12-4,15,TRBJ2-7,-,CASTRLAEEVYEQYF,TGTGCCAGCACCCGACTAGCTGAAGAAGTCTACGAGCAGTACTTC
-,TRBV27,13,TRBJ2-7,-,CASSYQASYEQYF,TGTGCCAGCAGTTACCAGGCGAGCTACGAGCAGTACTTC
-,TRBV7-8,14,TRBJ1-5,few,CASRRDYSNQPQHF,TGTGCCAGCAGGCGAGATTATAGCAATCAGCCCCAGCATTTT
-,TRBV9,16,TRBJ2-5,few,CASSVASGPYQETQYF,TGTGCCAGCAGCGTAGCTTCGGGTCCGTACCAAGAGACCCAGTACTTC
TRBD2,TRBV7-9,15,TRBJ2-1,few,CASSRASGLSDEQFF,TGTGCCAGCAGCCGTGCTAGCGGACTAAGCGATGAGCAGTTCTTC
-,TRBV7-9,14,TRBJ1-1,few,CASGRQDRWTEAFF,TGTGCCAGCGGAAGACAGGATCGCTGGACTGAAGCTTTCTTT
-,TRBV29-1,14,TRBJ2-2,-,CSAGQGRDTGELFF,TGCAGCGCCGGGCAAGGAAGGGACACCGGGGAGCTGTTTTTT